Detailed here is one T cell receptor (beta chain). In the original workflow: Reference gene primer amplification in the assay estimated nucleated cell counts. Only in-frame clones appear in the TCRdb table, and some are missing; sequencing was by immunoSEQ multiplex PCR. The V and J calls and the clone size are those of that table, but D and trimming were determined from the DNA. The profile shows hundreds of thousands of clones, 80% to 90% of them singletons. These data belong to a study of blood T cell repertoires in COVID-19. Losses at the gene ends were 4 bases for V and 2 bases for J; bases not matched to a gene: 1. The CDR3 is 14 residues long. CDR1 and CDR2 from the germline V gene are MDHEN and SYDVKM.

Specimen: peripheral blood. V is TRBV28 and J is TRBJ1-3, with 8 bases identical to TRBD1. The sequence derives from a man between 60 and 70 years old who had recovered from COVID-19. Written as DNA, the CDR3 is TGTGCCAGCAGTTCGACAGGGGCTGGAAACACCATATATTTT. This sequence encodes CASSSTGAGNTIYF.